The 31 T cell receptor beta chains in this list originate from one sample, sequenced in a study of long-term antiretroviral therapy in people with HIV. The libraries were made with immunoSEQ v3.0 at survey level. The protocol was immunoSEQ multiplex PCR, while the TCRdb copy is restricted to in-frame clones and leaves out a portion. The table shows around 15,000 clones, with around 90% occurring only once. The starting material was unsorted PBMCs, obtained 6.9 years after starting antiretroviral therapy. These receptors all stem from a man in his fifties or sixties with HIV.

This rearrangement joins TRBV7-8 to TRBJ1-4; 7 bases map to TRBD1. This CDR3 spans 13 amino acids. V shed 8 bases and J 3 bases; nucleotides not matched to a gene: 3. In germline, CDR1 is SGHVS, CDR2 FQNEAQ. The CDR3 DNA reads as TGTGCCAGCGCCGGGACAGCTAATGAAAAACTGTTTTTT. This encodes CASAGTANEKLFF.

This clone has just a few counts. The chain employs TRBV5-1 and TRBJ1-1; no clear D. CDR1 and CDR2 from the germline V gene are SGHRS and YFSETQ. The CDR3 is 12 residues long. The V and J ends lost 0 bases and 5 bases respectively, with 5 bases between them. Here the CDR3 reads CASSLEATEAFF. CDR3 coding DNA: TGCGCCAGCAGCTTGGAAGCAACTGAAGCTTTCTTT.

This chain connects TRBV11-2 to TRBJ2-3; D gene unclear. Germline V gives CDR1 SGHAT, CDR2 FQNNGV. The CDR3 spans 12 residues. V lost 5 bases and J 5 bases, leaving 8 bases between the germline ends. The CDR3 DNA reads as TGTGCCAGCAGCATGCCGGGAGATACGCAGTATTTT. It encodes CASSMPGDTQYF.

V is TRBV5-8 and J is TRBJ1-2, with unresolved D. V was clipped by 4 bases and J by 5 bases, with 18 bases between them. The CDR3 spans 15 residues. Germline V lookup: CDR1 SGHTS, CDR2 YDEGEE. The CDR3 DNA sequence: TGTGCCAGCAGCGGCAGTACCATCCGGGAGTATGGCTACACCTTC. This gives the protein CASSGSTIREYGYTF.

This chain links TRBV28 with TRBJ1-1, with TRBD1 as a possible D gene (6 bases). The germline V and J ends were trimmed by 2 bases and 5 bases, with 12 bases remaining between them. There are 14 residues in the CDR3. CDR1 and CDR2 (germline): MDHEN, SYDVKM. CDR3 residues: CASSLTGYWTEAFF. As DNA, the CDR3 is TGTGCCAGCAGTTTAACAGGGTATTGGACTGAAGCTTTCTTT.

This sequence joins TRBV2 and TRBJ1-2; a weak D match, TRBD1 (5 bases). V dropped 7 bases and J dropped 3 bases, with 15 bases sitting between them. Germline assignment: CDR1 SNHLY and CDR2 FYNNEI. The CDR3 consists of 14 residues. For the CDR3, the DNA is TGTGCCAGCAACTCCCGGGGCAGGGACTATGGCTACACCTTC. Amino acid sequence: CASNSRGRDYGYTF.

The CDR3 bases are TGTGCCAGTAGGATTTTCTCTGGGGCCAACGTCCTGACTTTC. Translation gives CASRIFSGANVLTF. The rearrangement uses TRBV19 and TRBJ2-6; D remains unclear. V was pared by 6 bases and J by 0 bases, with 6 bases between. CDR1 and CDR2 (germline): LNHDA, SQIVND (reference sequence). The CDR3 consists of 14 residues. The full variable domain, rest sourced from reference TRBV19 and TRBJ2-6, is DGGITQSPKYLFRKEGQNVTLSCEQNLNHDAMYWYRQDPGQGLRLIYYSQIVNDFQKGDIAEGYSVSREKKESFPLTVTSAQKNPTAFYLCASRIFSGANVLTFGAGSRLTVL.

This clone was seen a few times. CDR3 protein: CASGGLGYNEQFF. The CDR3, as DNA: TGTGCCAGCGGCGGACTCGGATACAATGAGCAGTTCTTC. The rearrangement joins TRBV6-5 to TRBJ2-1, with a possible D match to TRBD2 (5 bases). The CDR3 is 13 residues long. The germline gives CDR1 MNHEY, CDR2 SVGAGI. V lost 8 bases, J lost 4 bases, and 12 bases lay in between.

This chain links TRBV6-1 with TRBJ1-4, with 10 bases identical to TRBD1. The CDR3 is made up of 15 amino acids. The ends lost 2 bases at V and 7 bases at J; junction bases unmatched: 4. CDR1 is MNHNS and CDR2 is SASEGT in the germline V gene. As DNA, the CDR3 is TGTGCCAGCAGTGAAATGGGGACAGGGGCTGAAAAACTGTTTTTT. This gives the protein CASSEMGTGAEKLFF.

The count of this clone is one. The CDR3 DNA is TGTGCCAGCAGCTGGGCTAGTGTTTGGGAGACCCAGTACTTC. The encoded protein is CASSWASVWETQYF. This chain connects TRBV5-4 to TRBJ2-5, with D uncertain. CDR1 and CDR2 from the germline V gene are SGHNT and YYREEE (reference sequence). Trimming left V 3 bases short and J 5 bases short, with 14 bases between. The CDR3 has 14 residues.

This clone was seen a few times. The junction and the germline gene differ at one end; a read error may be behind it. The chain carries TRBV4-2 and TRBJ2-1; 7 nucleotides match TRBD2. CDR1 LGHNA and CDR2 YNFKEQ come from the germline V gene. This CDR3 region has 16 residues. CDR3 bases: TGTGCCAGCAGCGAAGAGGGCGGGAGTTATTGGACTGAGCAGTTCTTC. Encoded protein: CASSEEGGSYWTEQFF.

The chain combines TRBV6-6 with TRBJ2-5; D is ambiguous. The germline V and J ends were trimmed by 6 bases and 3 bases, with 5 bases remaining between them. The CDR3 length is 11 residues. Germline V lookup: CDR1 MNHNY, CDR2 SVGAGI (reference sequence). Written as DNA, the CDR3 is TGTGCCAGCAGGACCGAAGAGACCCAGTACTTC. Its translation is CASRTEETQYF.

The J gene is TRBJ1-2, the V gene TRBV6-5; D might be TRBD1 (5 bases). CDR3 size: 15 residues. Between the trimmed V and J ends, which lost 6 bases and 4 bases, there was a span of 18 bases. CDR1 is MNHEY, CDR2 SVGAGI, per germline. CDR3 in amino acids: CASSPGWGRSYGYTF. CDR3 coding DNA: TGTGCCAGCAGCCCAGGGTGGGGAAGGTCCTATGGCTACACCTTC.

The CDR3 reads CASSEQGVYDTEAFF. The CDR3 DNA reads as TGCGCCAGCAGCGAACAGGGGGTGTATGACACTGAAGCTTTCTTT. This chain uses TRBV5-1 with TRBJ1-1, with 8 bases fitting TRBD1. The CDR3 loop spans 15 amino acids. From germline, CDR1 is SGHRS and CDR2 YFSETQ. After removal of 4 bases from V and 3 bases from J, the junction contained 8 bases not matched to a gene.

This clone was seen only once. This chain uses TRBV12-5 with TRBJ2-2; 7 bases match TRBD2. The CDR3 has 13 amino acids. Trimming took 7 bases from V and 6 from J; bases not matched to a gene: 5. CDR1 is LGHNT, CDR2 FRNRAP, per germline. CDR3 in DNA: TGTGCTAGTGCCGTCGCGGGAGCCGGGGAGCTGTTTTTT. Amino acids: CASAVAGAGELFF.

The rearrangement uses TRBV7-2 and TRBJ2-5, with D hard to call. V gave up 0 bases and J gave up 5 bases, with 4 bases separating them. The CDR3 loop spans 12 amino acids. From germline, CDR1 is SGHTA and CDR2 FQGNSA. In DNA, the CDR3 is TGTGCCAGCAGCTTAGCGCGGGAGACCCAGTACTTC. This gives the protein CASSLARETQYF.

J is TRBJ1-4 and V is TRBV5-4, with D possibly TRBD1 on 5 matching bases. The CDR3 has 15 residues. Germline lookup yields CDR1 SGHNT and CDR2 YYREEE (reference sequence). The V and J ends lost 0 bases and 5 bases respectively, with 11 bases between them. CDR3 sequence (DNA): TGTGCCAGCAGCTTGGCGTCAGGGAGAAATGAAAAACTGTTTTTT. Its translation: CASSLASGRNEKLFF.

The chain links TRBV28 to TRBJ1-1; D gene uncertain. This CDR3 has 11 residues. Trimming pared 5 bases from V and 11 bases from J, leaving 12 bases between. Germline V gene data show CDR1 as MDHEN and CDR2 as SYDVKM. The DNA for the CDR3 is TGTGCCAGCAGTGAGCCACGAAGGGCTTTCTTT. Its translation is CASSEPRRAFF.

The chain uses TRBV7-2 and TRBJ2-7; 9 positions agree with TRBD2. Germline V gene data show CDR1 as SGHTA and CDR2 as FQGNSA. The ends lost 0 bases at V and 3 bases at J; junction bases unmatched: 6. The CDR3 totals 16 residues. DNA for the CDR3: TGTGCCAGCAGCTTAGCGTCTAGCGGGATCGGCTACGAGCAGTACTTC. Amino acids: CASSLASSGIGYEQYF.

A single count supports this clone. Written as DNA, the CDR3 is TGTGCCAGCAGCTCGTCGTATCAAGGAGTCAATGAGCAGTTCTTC. It yields the protein CASSSSYQGVNEQFF. The chain employs TRBV13 and TRBJ2-1; D remains unclear. Germline V gene sequence: CDR1 PRHDT, CDR2 FYEKMQ (reference sequence). This CDR3 contains 15 residues. V was trimmed by 4 bases and J by 6 bases, leaving 16 bases between them.

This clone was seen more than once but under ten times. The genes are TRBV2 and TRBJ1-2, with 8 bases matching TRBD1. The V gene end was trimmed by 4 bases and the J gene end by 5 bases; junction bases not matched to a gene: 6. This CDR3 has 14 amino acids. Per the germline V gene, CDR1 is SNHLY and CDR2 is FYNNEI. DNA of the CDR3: TGTGCCAGCAGTGCACGACAGGGGTTTTATGGCTACACCTTC. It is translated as CASSARQGFYGYTF.

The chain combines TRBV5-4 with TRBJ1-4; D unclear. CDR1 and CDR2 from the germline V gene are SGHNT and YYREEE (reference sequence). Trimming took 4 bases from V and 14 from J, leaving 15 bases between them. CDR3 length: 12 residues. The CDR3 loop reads CASSHDGDRLFF. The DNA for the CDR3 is TGTGCCAGCAGCCACGACGGCGATCGGCTGTTTTTT.

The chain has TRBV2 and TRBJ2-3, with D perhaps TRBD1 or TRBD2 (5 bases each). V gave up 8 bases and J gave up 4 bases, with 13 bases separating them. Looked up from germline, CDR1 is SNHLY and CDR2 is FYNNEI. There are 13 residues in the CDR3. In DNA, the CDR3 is TGTGCCAGCGAAGATGGGACGGCAGATACGCAGTATTTT. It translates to CASEDGTADTQYF.

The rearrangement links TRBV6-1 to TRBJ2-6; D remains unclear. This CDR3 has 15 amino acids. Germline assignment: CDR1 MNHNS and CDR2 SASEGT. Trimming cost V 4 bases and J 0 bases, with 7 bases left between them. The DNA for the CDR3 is TGTGCCAGCAGTGCGATGAGCTCTGGGGCCAACGTCCTGACTTTC. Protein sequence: CASSAMSSGANVLTF.

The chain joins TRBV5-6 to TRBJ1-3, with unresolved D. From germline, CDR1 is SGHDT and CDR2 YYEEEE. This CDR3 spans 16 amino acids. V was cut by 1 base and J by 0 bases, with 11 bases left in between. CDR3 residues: CASSLLAAYSGNTIYF. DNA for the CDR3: TGTGCCAGCAGCTTGCTGGCTGCCTACTCTGGAAACACCATATATTTT.

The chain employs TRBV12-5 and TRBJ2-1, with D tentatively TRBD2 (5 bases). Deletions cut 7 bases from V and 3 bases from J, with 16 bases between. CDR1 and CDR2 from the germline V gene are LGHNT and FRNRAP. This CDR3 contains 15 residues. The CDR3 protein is CASALSGGLYNEQFF. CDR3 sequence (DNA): TGTGCTAGTGCTCTGTCCGGAGGTCTCTACAATGAGCAGTTCTTC.

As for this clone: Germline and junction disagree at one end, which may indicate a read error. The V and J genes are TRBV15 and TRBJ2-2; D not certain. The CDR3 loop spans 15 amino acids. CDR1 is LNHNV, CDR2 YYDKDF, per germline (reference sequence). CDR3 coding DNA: TGTGCCACCAGCTCCACTGAGGTGAACGCCGGGGAGCTGTTTTTT. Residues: CATSSTEVNAGELFF.

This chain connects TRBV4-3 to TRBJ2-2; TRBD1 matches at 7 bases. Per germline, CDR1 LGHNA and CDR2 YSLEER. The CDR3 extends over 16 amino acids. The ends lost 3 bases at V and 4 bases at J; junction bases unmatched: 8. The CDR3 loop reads CASSHPTGTVTGELFF. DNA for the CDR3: TGCGCCAGCAGCCACCCCACCGGGACAGTCACCGGGGAGCTGTTTTTT.

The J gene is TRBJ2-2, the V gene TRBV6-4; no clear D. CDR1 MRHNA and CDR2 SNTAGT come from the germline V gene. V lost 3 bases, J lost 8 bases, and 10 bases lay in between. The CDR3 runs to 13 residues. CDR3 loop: CASSEVVTGELFF. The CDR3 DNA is TGTGCCAGCAGTGAAGTTGTGACGGGGGAGCTGTTTTTT.

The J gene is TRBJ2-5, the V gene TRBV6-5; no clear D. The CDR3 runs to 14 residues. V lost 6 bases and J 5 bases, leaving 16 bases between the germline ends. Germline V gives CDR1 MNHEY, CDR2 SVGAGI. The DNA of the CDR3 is TGTGCCAGCAGACAAAAGGACGGCAAGGAGACCCAGTACTTC. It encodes CASRQKDGKETQYF.

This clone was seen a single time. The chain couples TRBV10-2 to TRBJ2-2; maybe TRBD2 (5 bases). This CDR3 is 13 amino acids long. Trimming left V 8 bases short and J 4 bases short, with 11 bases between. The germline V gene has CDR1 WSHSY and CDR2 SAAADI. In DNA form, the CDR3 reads TGCGCCAGCCGGCTCGAGGGCACCGGGGAGCTGTTTTTT. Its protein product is CASRLEGTGELFF.